The 20 T cell receptor beta chains below were found in one sample sequenced in a study of OX40 agonist ivuxolimab in advanced cancers. Using immunoSEQ multiplex PCR, the repertoire was profiled, and TCRdb retains in-frame clones only, with some absent. The table lists roughly 90,000 clones, 94% of them singletons, with around 3% in the top ten. The specimen was CD4+ or CD8+ T cells sorted from blood, collected in a trial of the OX40 agonist ivuxolimab. These receptors originate from an adult with an advanced solid tumor such as melanoma, head and neck, liver or kidney cancer.

The chain recombines TRBV6-6 with TRBJ2-7; perhaps TRBD2 as D (6 bases). Per germline, CDR1 MNHNY and CDR2 SVGAGI (reference sequence). The CDR3 runs to 14 residues. V gave up 6 bases and J gave up 2 bases, with 14 bases separating them. In nucleotides, the CDR3 is TGTGCCAGCAGCCCTAGGAGGGACCCCTACGAGCAGTACTTC. Translated, it gives CASSPRRDPYEQYF.

About this clone: Other DNA sequences within the sample encode an identical CDR3. The chain uses TRBV27 and TRBJ2-7, with 8 bases fitting TRBD2. J lost 3 bases, V lost 2 bases, and 3 bases had no gene match. Per germline, CDR1 MNHEY and CDR2 SMNVEV (reference sequence). The CDR3 length is 14 residues. The CDR3 here is CASSLGLAGYEQYF. The CDR3 nucleotides read TGTGCCAGCAGTTTAGGGCTAGCGGGCTACGAGCAGTACTTC.

The rearrangement links TRBV11-2 to TRBJ2-7, with 8 bases identical to TRBD2. The V segment lost 1 base and the J segment 2 bases; nucleotides outside the gene matches: 1. The CDR3 is 14 amino acids. CDR1 and CDR2 (germline): SGHAT, FQNNGV. CDR3 region: CASSLGGGTYEQYF. The CDR3 DNA follows: TGTGCCAGCAGCTTAGGCGGGGGGACCTACGAGCAGTACTTC.

This clone was recorded only once. This chain uses TRBV6-5 with TRBJ1-1, with 9 bases fitting TRBD1. V trimming: 5 bases; J trimming: 8 bases; junction bases outside the gene matches: 3. The CDR3 is 12 residues long. Germline V gene lookup returns CDR1 MNHEY and CDR2 SVGAGI. The CDR3 sequence: CASSRTGVEAFF. CDR3 sequence (DNA): TGTGCCAGCAGTCGGACAGGGGTAGAAGCTTTCTTT.

The gene calls are TRBV9 and TRBJ2-7; tentatively, D is TRBD2 (5 bases). The CDR3 sequence is 14 residues long. Trimming stripped 0 bases from V and 3 bases from J, with 10 bases between. The germline gives CDR1 SGDLS, CDR2 YYNGEE. The CDR3 sequence: CASSVADRDYEQYF. The CDR3 DNA follows: TGTGCCAGCAGCGTAGCCGACCGGGACTACGAGCAGTACTTC.

The V gene is TRBV5-1, the J gene TRBJ2-7; 7 bases are shared with TRBD2. Germline V lookup: CDR1 SGHRS, CDR2 YFSETQ. CDR3 length equals 14 residues. Unmatched junction bases numbered 7, after V lost 4 bases and J lost 3 bases. CDR3 sequence (DNA): TGCGCCAGCAGCACCGGCCGGGACTACTACGAGCAGTACTTC. Protein: CASSTGRDYYEQYF. The variable domain in full, with the rest retrieved from reference TRBV5-1 and TRBJ2-7, is KAGVTQTPRYLIKTRGQQVTLSCSPISGHRSVSWYQQTPGQGLQFLFEYFSETQRNKGNFPGRFSGRQFSNSRSEMNVSTLELGDSALYLCASSTGRDYYEQYFGPGTRLTVT.

This CDR3 is CASSFNPNEQFF. Written as DNA, the CDR3 is TGTGCCAGCAGCTTTAACCCCAATGAGCAGTTCTTC. J is TRBJ2-1 and V is TRBV5-6; D remains ambiguous. The CDR3 extends over 12 amino acids. Germline values: CDR1 SGHDT, CDR2 YYEEEE. V was pared by 2 bases and J by 6 bases, with 6 bases between.

The table lists this clone with a count of one. As DNA, the CDR3 is TGTCCTGGGACGCCTAGCTCTAACCCTGGCTACACCTTC. Its protein product is CPGTPSSNPGYTF. This chain joins TRBV19 and TRBJ1-2, with D perhaps matching TRBD1 (5 bases). The length of the CDR3 is 13 residues. The germline CDR1 and CDR2 sequences are LNHDA and SQIVND (reference sequence).

The chain is built from TRBV27 and TRBJ2-2; D might be TRBD2 (5 bases). The CDR3 has 15 residues. Trimming took off 0 bases at V and 10 bases at J, with 15 bases between the two ends. Per germline, CDR1 MNHEY and CDR2 SMNVEV (reference sequence). The CDR3 spells CASSLSPGFGEELFF. DNA for the CDR3: TGTGCCAGCAGTTTATCGCCGGGTTTCGGGGAGGAGCTGTTTTTT.

The rearrangement joins TRBV6-1 to TRBJ2-7, with no clear D. The CDR3 covers 15 residues. With 9 bases removed from V and 2 bases from J, the gap between germline ends came to 20 bases. From germline, CDR1 is MNHNS and CDR2 SASEGT. CDR3 nucleotides: TGTGCCAGTATCTACGGGCCTTCAGGCACCTACGAGCAGTACTTC. Residues: CASIYGPSGTYEQYF.

This clone was counted a single time. This chain uses TRBV27 with TRBJ2-2, with a tentative D call TRBD2 (6 bases). Between the trimmed V and J ends, which lost 8 bases and 7 bases, there was a span of 8 bases. Germline assignment: CDR1 MNHEY and CDR2 SMNVEV (reference sequence). This CDR3 comprises 11 residues. This chain's CDR3 is CASEEGGELFF. DNA for the CDR3: TGTGCCAGCGAGGAGGGCGGGGAGCTGTTTTTT.

The chain links TRBV11-2 to TRBJ1-2; possible D gene TRBD1, 5 bases. Trimming shortened V by 1 base and J by 3 bases, and 9 bases separated the two germline ends. Germline V gene lookup returns CDR1 SGHAT and CDR2 FQNNGV. The CDR3 consists of 14 residues. CDR3 DNA sequence: TGTGCCAGCAGCTTAGTTTTGACAGACTATGGCTACACCTTC. Its protein product is CASSLVLTDYGYTF.

This clone was seen once. The genes are TRBV7-3 and TRBJ2-1; the D gene could be TRBD1 or TRBD2 (6 bases each). Germline V lookup: CDR1 SGHTA, CDR2 FQGTGA. Trimming removed 4 bases at V and 10 bases at J, with 11 bases between. The CDR3 is 12 residues long. For the CDR3, the DNA is TGTGCCAGCAGCTCTAAGGGGGGAGAGCAGTTCTTC. The encoded protein is CASSSKGGEQFF.

CDR3 amino acids: CASSSSGERETQYF. The CDR3, as DNA: TGTGCCAGCAGTTCCTCAGGGGAGAGAGAGACCCAGTACTTC. The chain recombines TRBV6-5 with TRBJ2-5; a weak D match, TRBD1 (6 bases). Germline values: CDR1 MNHEY, CDR2 SVGAGI. This CDR3 contains 14 residues. V gave up 4 bases and J gave up 4 bases, with 13 bases separating them.

The J gene is TRBJ2-1, the V gene TRBV27; 11 bases fit TRBD2. The CDR3 covers 15 residues. Trimming cost V 3 bases and J 7 bases; bases outside gene matches: 5. The germline gives CDR1 MNHEY, CDR2 SMNVEV (reference sequence). CDR3 region: CASSFSGGAGNEQFF. CDR3 sequence (DNA): TGTGCCAGCAGTTTTAGCGGGGGGGCGGGGAATGAGCAGTTCTTC.

This clone has just a few counts. This chain links TRBV27 with TRBJ2-5, with 8 bases identical to TRBD2. This CDR3 region has 16 residues. Germline lookup yields CDR1 MNHEY and CDR2 SMNVEV (reference sequence). Trimming at V came to 6 bases and at J to 5 bases, leaving 14 bases not matched to a gene. CDR3 bases: TGTGCCAGCAGCCCGGGACTAGTCGGGGGCAAGGAGACCCAGTACTTC. It is translated as CASSPGLVGGKETQYF.

The chain employs TRBV4-1 and TRBJ2-7; no definite D call. The CDR3 contains 14 residues. In germline, CDR1 is MGHRA, CDR2 YSYEKL. Trimming pared 0 bases from V and 4 bases from J, leaving 10 bases between. CDR3 sequence: CASSQEAVRYEQYF. The CDR3 DNA sequence: TGCGCCAGCAGCCAAGAGGCGGTCAGGTACGAGCAGTACTTC.

V usage is TRBV5-4 and J usage is TRBJ2-6; D is perhaps TRBD1 (6 bases). The CDR3 is 17 residues long. CDR1 is SGHNT and CDR2 is YYREEE in the germline V gene (reference sequence). V dropped 5 bases and J dropped 0 bases, with 15 bases sitting between them. Written as DNA, the CDR3 is TGTGCCAGCAGTTTTGGACAGCCCTACTCTGGGGCCAACGTCCTGACTTTC. It encodes CASSFGQPYSGANVLTF.

The V and J genes are TRBV6-5 and TRBJ1-2; D may be TRBD1 (6 bases). V lost 2 bases to trimming and J lost 2 bases, with 9 bases between them. The CDR3 extends over 14 amino acids. Germline V gene data show CDR1 as MNHEY and CDR2 as SVGAGI. The CDR3 sequence: CASSYHRANYGYTF. The CDR3 nucleotides are TGTGCCAGCAGTTACCACAGGGCAAACTATGGCTACACCTTC.

The chain carries TRBV5-1 and TRBJ1-6; D ambiguous. V was trimmed by 4 bases and J by 13 bases, leaving 21 bases between them. Germline V gene sequence: CDR1 SGHRS, CDR2 YFSETQ. The CDR3 has 15 residues. This CDR3 reads CASSSFPTDTTPLHF. CDR3 bases: TGCGCCAGCAGCAGTTTCCCAACAGACACAACTCCCCTCCACTTT.